The rows below give T cell receptor beta chains drawn from one sample of a study of glioma-infiltrating T cells. TCRdb reprocessed the multiplex PCR reads with MiXCR, giving one entry per CDR3 protein. Of roughly 200,000 distinct CDR3 sequences in the sample, more than 25% were seen once. Sequenced input: glioma tissue, nonneoplastic brain tissue, or PBMCs (not recorded which). Receptors originate from a human donor with low-grade glioma or glioblastoma, undergoing nonglioma brain surgery, or in good health (not recorded which). Both conserved end residues are part of each CDR3. A D gene is named only where the DNA matches it firmly. Where a row states a size, it is once, few, many or the class of an expanded clone; other rows omit it.

d_call clone_size j_call v_call cdr3_aa cdr3_nt
TRBD2 many TRBJ2-3 TRBV4-3 CASSQDGRDVDTQYF TGCGCCAGCAGCCAAGATGGGAGGGACGTGGATACGCAGTATTTT
NA few TRBJ2-1 TRBV7-9 CASSPKGASEYNEQFF TGTGCCAGCAGCCCCAAAGGGGCTAGCGAGTACAATGAGCAGTTCTTC
NA NA TRBJ1-1 TRBV6-5 CASGSNTEDFF TGTGCCAGCGGTTCCAACACTGAAGATTTCTTT
TRBD2 many TRBJ2-3 TRBV19 CASTRGTTDTQYF TGTGCCAGTACGCGGGGGACGACGGATACGCAGTATTTT
TRBD1 many TRBJ2-3 TRBV4-2 CASSSRDRGQDTQYF TGTGCCAGCAGCTCCCGGGACAGGGGGCAAGATACGCAGTATTTT
NA many TRBJ2-7 TRBV18 CASSDSSYEQYF TGTGCCAGCTCAGACTCCTCCTACGAGCAGTACTTC
NA many TRBJ1-2 TRBV27 CASSLKGYGYTF TGTGCCAGCAGTTTAAAGGGTTACGGCTACACCTTC
NA NA TRBJ2-1 TRBV12-3/TRBV12-4 CASILFGVNEQFF TGTGCCAGCATTTTATTCGGGGTCAATGAGCAGTTCTTC
NA NA TRBJ2-3 TRBV29-1 CSGRRGLTDTQYF TGCAGCGGTCGGAGGGGACTCACAGATACGCAGTATTTT
NA NA TRBJ2-1 TRBV7-2 CASTLRSQNNEQFF TGTGCCAGCACCCTTAGGAGTCAGAACAATGAGCAGTTCTTC
TRBD2 NA TRBJ2-7 TRBV20-1 CSASNGLAGGPREQYF TGCAGTGCTAGTAATGGACTAGCGGGAGGGCCGAGGGAGCAGTACTTC
NA many TRBJ2-1 TRBV27 CASSFGQGIHEQFF TGTGCCAGCAGTTTTGGGCAGGGTATTCATGAGCAGTTCTTC
NA many TRBJ1-6 TRBV6-4 CATMISRSAYNSPLHF TGTGCCACCATGATATCCCGAAGCGCCTATAATTCACCCCTCCACTTT
NA NA TRBJ2-3 TRBV12-3/TRBV12-4 CASSFMGTQYF TGTGCCAGCAGTTTTATGGGTACGCAGTATTTT
TRBD1 few TRBJ1-6 TRBV7-2 CASSSRDRGGYSIFSPLHF TGTGCCAGCAGCTCCCGGGACAGGGGCGGCTATTCTATATTTTCACCCCTCCACTTT
NA NA TRBJ2-7 TRBV29-1 CSVEWDTNEQYF TGCAGCGTTGAATGGGACACAAACGAGCAGTACTTC
NA many TRBJ1-1 TRBV29-1 CSVRGNTEAFF TGCAGCGTAAGGGGAAACACTGAAGCTTTCTTT
NA many TRBJ2-7 TRBV7-2 CASSIPLGSSYEQYF TGTGCCAGCAGCATTCCCCTGGGAAGCTCCTACGAGCAGTACTTC
NA many TRBJ1-4 TRBV15 CATSRAGGLLAATKNEKLFF TGTGCCACCAGCAGAGCGGGGGGCCTGTTGGCCGCCACAAAGAATGAAAAACTGTTTTTT
TRBD2 few TRBJ2-3 TRBV9 CASSVTPTSGSNTQYF TGTGCCAGCAGCGTAACTCCGACTAGCGGTTCGAATACGCAGTATTTT
NA many TRBJ2-5 TRBV7-9 CASSLSTAQETQYF TGTGCCAGCAGCTTATCGACAGCCCAAGAGACCCAGTACTTC
TRBD1 many TRBJ1-5 TRBV20-1 CSANPTGGVYQPQHF TGCAGTGCTAACCCGACAGGGGGTGTTTATCAGCCCCAGCATTTT
NA many TRBJ2-7 TRBV7-2 CASSLQLGSAYEQYF TGTGCCAGCAGCCTCCAGTTGGGGTCCGCCTACGAGCAGTACTTC
NA many TRBJ2-7 TRBV28 CASSLSGYEQYF TGTGCCAGCAGTTTATCGGGGTACGAGCAGTACTTC
TRBD2 many TRBJ2-3 TRBV28 CASTLAGHGTDTQYF TGTGCCAGCACCCTAGCGGGACATGGCACAGATACGCAGTATTTT
TRBD2 NA TRBJ2-1 TRBV6-2/TRBV6-3 CASRQLAGGSYNEQFF TGTGCCAGCAGACAACTAGCGGGAGGGTCCTACAATGAGCAGTTCTTC
NA NA TRBJ2-2 TRBV12-3/TRBV12-4 CASSLESGVLFF TGTGCCAGCAGTTTGGAGTCGGGGGTGCTGTTTTTT
NA medium-sized TRBJ1-5 TRBV6-1 CASSDSQPQHF TGTGCCAGCTCTGACAGTCAGCCCCAGCATTTT
TRBD1 NA TRBJ2-3 TRBV18 CASSRGQGPDTQYF TGTGCCAGCTCCCGGGGACAGGGACCAGATACGCAGTATTTT
NA many TRBJ2-5 TRBV2 CASSKETQYF TGTGCCAGCAGTAAAGAGACCCAGTACTTC
TRBD2 few TRBJ2-5 TRBV7-3 CASSLSGRAQETQYF TGTGCCAGCAGCTTAAGCGGGAGGGCTCAAGAGACCCAGTACTTC
NA medium-sized TRBJ2-5 TRBV6-2/TRBV6-3 CASSYSAGLNF TGTGCCAGCAGTTACTCGGCTGGACTTAACTTC
TRBD2 many TRBJ2-1 TRBV6-2/TRBV6-3 CASQERDSYNEQFF TGTGCCAGCCAAGAGCGGGACTCCTACAATGAGCAGTTCTTC
NA NA TRBJ1-1 TRBV27 CASRKLAGGAGIVAEAFF TGTGCCAGCAGGAAGTTAGCGGGAGGGGCAGGCATCGTCGCTGAAGCTTTCTTT
NA many TRBJ2-3 TRBV4-1 CASSLLAISDTQYF TGCGCCAGCAGCCTCCTAGCGATATCAGATACGCAGTATTTT
TRBD2 many TRBJ2-3 TRBV7-9 CASSFLAGVTDTQYF TGTGCCAGCAGCTTTCTAGCGGGAGTTACAGATACGCAGTATTTT